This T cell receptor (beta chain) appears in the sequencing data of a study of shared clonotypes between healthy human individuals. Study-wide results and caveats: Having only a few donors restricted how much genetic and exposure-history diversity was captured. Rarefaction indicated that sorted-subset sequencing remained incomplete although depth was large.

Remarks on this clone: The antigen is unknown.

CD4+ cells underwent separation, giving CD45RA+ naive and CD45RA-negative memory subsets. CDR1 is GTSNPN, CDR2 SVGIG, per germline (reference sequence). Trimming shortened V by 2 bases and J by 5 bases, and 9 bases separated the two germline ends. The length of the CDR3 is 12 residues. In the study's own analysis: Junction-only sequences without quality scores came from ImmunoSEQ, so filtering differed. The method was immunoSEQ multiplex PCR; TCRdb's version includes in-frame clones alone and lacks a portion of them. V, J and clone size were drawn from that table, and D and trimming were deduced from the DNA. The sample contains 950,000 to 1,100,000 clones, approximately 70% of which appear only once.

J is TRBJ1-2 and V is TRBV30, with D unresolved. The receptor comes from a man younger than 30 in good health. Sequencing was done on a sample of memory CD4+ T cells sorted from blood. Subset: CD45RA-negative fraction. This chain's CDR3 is CAWSPKSYGYTF. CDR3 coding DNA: TGTGCCTGGAGTCCGAAGTCGTATGGCTACACCTTC.